A single sample is the source of the 32 T cell receptor beta chains below, sequenced in a study of cytomegalovirus exposure and HLA in healthy donors (dated by TCRdb to about 2017). Libraries were built with the immunoSEQ multiplex PCR assay. The multiplex PCR relied on a mix of 60 forward primers for TCR Vbeta segments and 13 reverse primers for TCR Jbeta segments. Sourced from immuneACCESS, this table was stored by TCRdb with only in-frame sequences that have V and J called. A share of the clones is absent; for the studies checked, an unresolved V gene accounts for under half, and the remainder has no known explanation. Here the sample has 200,000 to 250,000 clones; 65% to 90% occur a single time. The ten largest clones add up to approximately 1.5% of the sample. The sequenced sample was PBMCs. The source is a girl aged 10-17 years in good health and CMV-seronegative.

The chain carries TRBV7-2 and TRBJ2-5; 9 positions agree with TRBD2. After removal of 3 bases from V and 1 base from J, the junction contained 12 bases not matched to a gene. The length of the CDR3 is 18 residues. Germline CDR1 and CDR2: SGHTA and FQGNSA. The CDR3 protein is CASSFLAGILTSQETQYF. The CDR3 coding sequence is TGTGCCAGCAGCTTTCTAGCGGGGATCCTCACCTCCCAAGAGACCCAGTACTTC.

The chain employs TRBV28 and TRBJ1-2; 9 bases line up with TRBD1. The CDR3 is 17 amino acids. Trimming took 3 bases from V and 7 from J; bases not matched to a gene: 15. CDR1 is MDHEN, CDR2 SYDVKM, per germline. CDR3 coding DNA: TGTGCCAGCAGTTTTCTTGGAGACCGGGACAGGGTTCCTGGCTACACCTTC. This gives the protein CASSFLGDRDRVPGYTF.

This clone was picked up one time. The chain joins TRBV27 to TRBJ2-5, with a weak D call TRBD1 (5 bases). Germline V gene data show CDR1 as MNHEY and CDR2 as SMNVEV (reference sequence). The CDR3 is 12 residues long. Trimming took 7 bases from V and 4 from J, leaving 10 bases between them. The CDR3 protein is CASIDSRETQYF. CDR3 DNA sequence: TGTGCCAGCATTGACAGTAGAGAGACCCAGTACTTC.

V and J are TRBV27 and TRBJ1-1, with 8 bases aligning to TRBD1. Trimming at V came to 5 bases and at J to 11 bases, leaving 4 bases not matched to a gene. Germline CDR1 MNHEY, CDR2 SMNVEV (reference sequence). This CDR3 has 11 amino acids. This chain's CDR3 is CASSDRGNAFF. The CDR3 DNA reads TGTGCCAGCAGTGACAGGGGTAACGCTTTCTTT.

This clone was recorded only once. This sequence joins TRBV5-4 and TRBJ2-3, with unresolved D. CDR1 SGHNT and CDR2 YYREEE come from the germline V gene (reference sequence). Deletions cut 4 bases from V and 0 bases from J, with 12 bases between. This CDR3 is built from 15 residues. In DNA form, the CDR3 reads TGTGCCAGCAGCCCACCGAGTGGTAGCACAGATACGCAGTATTTT. Its translation: CASSPPSGSTDTQYF.

V usage is TRBV28 and J usage is TRBJ1-2; perhaps TRBD1 as D (5 bases). This CDR3 spans 12 amino acids. V was cut by 5 bases and J by 6 bases, with 10 bases left in between. Germline CDR1 and CDR2: MDHEN and SYDVKM. The CDR3 bases are TGTGCCAGCAGTCGGGACTGGGATGGCTACACCTTC. This codes for CASSRDWDGYTF.

The CDR3 DNA follows: TGTGCCTGGAGTAAAACTAGCGGACCCCAAGAGACCCAGTACTTC. As protein: CAWSKTSGPQETQYF. The J gene is TRBJ2-5, the V gene TRBV30; TRBD2 matches 8 bases. V lost 2 bases to trimming and J lost 1 base; unmatched junction nucleotides: 6. CDR1 and CDR2 from the germline V gene are GTSNPN and SVGIG (reference sequence). This CDR3 is 15 amino acids long.

This rearrangement joins TRBV4-3 to TRBJ1-6; 7 bases fit TRBD1. From germline, CDR1 is LGHNA and CDR2 YSLEER. Trimming at V came to 3 bases and at J to 6 bases, leaving 11 bases not matched to a gene. The CDR3 sequence is 17 residues long. The CDR3 sequence: CASSQMPWDSTNSPLHF. The CDR3 DNA is TGCGCCAGCAGCCAGATGCCTTGGGACAGCACTAATTCACCCCTCCACTTT.

J is TRBJ1-5 and V is TRBV28; D uncertain. The V and J ends lost 2 bases and 5 bases respectively, with 7 bases between them. The germline V gene encodes CDR1 MDHEN and CDR2 SYDVKM. CDR3 size: 13 residues. CDR3 nucleotide sequence: TGTGCCAGCAGTTTACTCGGGGATCAGCCCCAGCATTTT. It specifies CASSLLGDQPQHF. The full variable domain, its missing parts supplied by reference TRBV28 and TRBJ1-5, is DVKVTQSSRYLVKRTGEKVFLECVQDMDHENMFWYRQDPGLGLRLIYFSYDVKMKEKGDIPEGYSVSREKKERFSLILESASTNQTSMYLCASSLLGDQPQHFGDGTRLSIL.

This clone was observed once. The V call is TRBV28, the J call TRBJ1-6; 9 positions match TRBD1. V trimming: 5 bases; J trimming: 11 bases; junction bases outside the gene matches: 4. Germline CDR1 and CDR2: MDHEN and SYDVKM. This CDR3 comprises 13 residues. CDR3 loop: CASSTGGTAPLHF. CDR3 nucleotide sequence: TGTGCCAGCAGTACAGGGGGCACGGCACCCCTCCACTTT.

The V call is TRBV9, the J call TRBJ2-5; 7 bases are shared with TRBD2. The CDR3 is 14 residues long. The V gene end was trimmed by 4 bases and the J gene end by 4 bases; junction bases not matched to a gene: 7. Germline V gene lookup returns CDR1 SGDLS and CDR2 YYNGEE. In nucleotides, the CDR3 is TGTGCCAGCAGCCAAGGAGGACTAGGAGAGACCCAGTACTTC. Amino acid sequence: CASSQGGLGETQYF. Full variable domain (remainder filled in from reference TRBV9 and TRBJ2-5): DSGVTQTPKHLITATGQRVTLRCSPRSGDLSVYWYQQSLDQGLQFLIQYYNGEERAKGNILERFSAQQFPDLHSELNLSSLELGDSALYFCASSQGGLGETQYFGPGTRLLVL.

V gene TRBV7-2 combines with J gene TRBJ1-1; D gene uncertain. In germline, CDR1 is SGHTA, CDR2 FQGNSA. The CDR3 has 13 amino acids. V dropped 2 bases and J dropped 4 bases, with 8 bases sitting between them. CDR3 sequence (DNA): TGTGCCAGCAGCTTATATCCTACCACTGAAGCTTTCTTT. Residues: CASSLYPTTEAFF.

The gene calls are TRBV6-1 and TRBJ2-6; D may be TRBD1 (6 bases). CDR1 MNHNS and CDR2 SASEGT come from the germline V gene. The CDR3 is 15 amino acids. Trimming left V 6 bases short and J 5 bases short, with 14 bases between. Here the CDR3 reads CASSETGRRANVLTF. The CDR3 DNA reads TGTGCCAGCAGCGAAACAGGGAGAAGGGCCAACGTCCTGACTTTC.

This chain joins TRBV27 and TRBJ2-5, with D possibly TRBD2 on 5 matching bases. The J call may be faulty, since TRBJ2-7 better matches the DNA end. The CDR3 is 14 amino acids. From germline, CDR1 is MNHEY and CDR2 SMNVEV (reference sequence). CDR3 sequence (DNA): TGTGCCAGCAGTTTTGTTCCGGGGTCCTACGAGCAGTACTTC. Translation gives CASSFVPGSYEQYF.

This chain joins TRBV5-1 and TRBJ2-1, with 7 bases aligning to TRBD2. Trimming took 2 bases from V and 0 from J; bases not matched to a gene: 11. This CDR3 has 18 amino acids. The germline gives CDR1 SGHRS, CDR2 YFSETQ. The CDR3 DNA reads as TGCGCCAGCAGCTTTGAAGCGGGGCTACCTTTCTCCTACAATGAGCAGTTCTTC. Translation gives CASSFEAGLPFSYNEQFF.

This rearrangement joins TRBV7-6 to TRBJ2-1; D unresolved. The CDR3 has 14 amino acids. V was cut by 4 bases and J by 3 bases, with 10 bases left in between. In germline, CDR1 is SGHVS, CDR2 FNYEAQ. Here the CDR3 reads CASSSTRNYNEQFF. In nucleotides, the CDR3 is TGTGCCAGCAGCTCCACCAGAAACTACAATGAGCAGTTCTTC.

The V call is TRBV4-1, the J call TRBJ2-2; a possible D gene is TRBD2 (5 bases). Trimming shortened V by 1 base and J by 5 bases, and 11 bases separated the two germline ends. Germline CDR1 reads MGHRA; CDR2 reads YSYEKL. The CDR3 is 15 amino acids. The CDR3 nucleotides are TGCGCCAGCAGCCAAGCAGGACTGACTACCGGGGAGCTGTTTTTT. It translates to CASSQAGLTTGELFF.

CDR3: CASSLSLGTGYEQYF. The CDR3 nucleotides read TGTGCCAGTAGTCTCTCGCTCGGAACGGGCTACGAGCAGTACTTC. The chain has TRBV19 and TRBJ2-7; D is unresolved. Trimming left V 5 bases short and J 3 bases short, with 17 bases between. The CDR3 has 15 residues. CDR1 and CDR2 (germline): LNHDA, SQIVND (reference sequence). The full variable domain, in which reference TRBV19 and TRBJ2-7 provide the parts outside the CDR3, is DGGITQSPKYLFRKEGQNVTLSCEQNLNHDAMYWYRQDPGQGLRLIYYSQIVNDFQKGDIAEGYSVSREKKESFPLTVTSAQKNPTAFYLCASSLSLGTGYEQYFGPGTRLTVT.

This chain connects TRBV2 to TRBJ1-1; no firm D call. V was clipped by 7 bases and J by 0 bases, with 18 bases between them. This CDR3 spans 16 amino acids. The V gene's germline CDR1 is SNHLY and CDR2 FYNNEI. The CDR3: CASTHSTDKMNTEAFF. In DNA, the CDR3 is TGTGCCAGCACTCATAGTACCGACAAGATGAACACTGAAGCTTTCTTT.

V and J are TRBV7-2 and TRBJ2-2; TRBD1 might be the D (6 bases). V dropped 5 bases and J dropped 1 base, with 11 bases sitting between them. The CDR3 has 15 amino acids. Germline CDR1 reads SGHTA; CDR2 reads FQGNSA. CDR3 residues: CASSKGGVNTGELFF. CDR3 nucleotide sequence: TGTGCCAGCAGCAAAGGGGGTGTGAACACCGGGGAGCTGTTTTTT.

This clone was seen only a few times. The chain links TRBV28 to TRBJ1-1; 7 bases are shared with TRBD1. CDR3 length equals 14 residues. The junction had 5 bases not matched to a gene; V was cut back by 3 bases and J by 4 bases. CDR1 is MDHEN and CDR2 is SYDVKM in the germline V gene. The CDR3 loop is CASSFRAGGTEAFF. The CDR3 DNA follows: TGTGCCAGCAGTTTTAGGGCAGGGGGCACTGAAGCTTTCTTT.

V usage is TRBV29-1 and J usage is TRBJ2-7, with D perhaps TRBD2 (5 bases). The germline V and J ends were trimmed by 3 bases and 0 bases, with 9 bases remaining between them. The CDR3 totals 13 residues. Germline CDR1 SQVTM, CDR2 ANQGSEA. CDR3: CSVDRGSSYEQYF. DNA for the CDR3: TGCAGCGTTGACCGGGGAAGCTCCTACGAGCAGTACTTC.

The chain couples TRBV5-6 to TRBJ2-1; 10 bases are a match to TRBD2. V lost 2 bases, J lost 5 bases, and 4 bases stayed unmatched. CDR3 length: 15 residues. The germline gives CDR1 SGHDT, CDR2 YYEEEE. CDR3 loop: CASSFLAGDHNEQFF. In DNA, the CDR3 is TGTGCCAGCAGCTTTCTAGCGGGGGACCACAATGAGCAGTTCTTC.

This clone was seen a handful of times. V gene TRBV7-9 combines with J gene TRBJ1-4; 8 bases are shared with TRBD1. Looked up from germline, CDR1 is SEHNR and CDR2 is FQNEAQ (reference sequence). The CDR3 has 15 residues. The junction had 7 bases not matched to a gene; V was cut back by 3 bases and J by 7 bases. The CDR3: CASSFADRAGEKLFF. CDR3 bases: TGTGCCAGCAGCTTTGCGGACAGGGCTGGTGAAAAACTGTTTTTT.

This sequence joins TRBV4-2 and TRBJ1-6, with 7 bases matching TRBD1. Trimming removed 2 bases from V and 7 bases from J; junction bases left unmatched: 23. Germline CDR1 reads LGHNA; CDR2 reads YNFKEQ. The CDR3 contains 21 residues. The CDR3 DNA reads TGTGCCAGCAGCCAATATACTTGGGACAGCGAAAGCTATAACAAGAATTCACCCCTCCACTTT. Its translation: CASSQYTWDSESYNKNSPLHF.

The V and J genes are TRBV5-1 and TRBJ2-1, with D possibly matching TRBD2 (6 bases). The CDR3 length is 16 residues. Germline V lookup: CDR1 SGHRS, CDR2 YFSETQ. Between the trimmed V and J ends, which lost 6 bases and 4 bases, there was a span of 20 bases. Here the CDR3 DNA reads TGCGCCAGCATCCATCCTCCGGGAGAGGTTTACAATGAGCAGTTCTTC. It translates to CASIHPPGEVYNEQFF.

This clone came up a few times. CDR3 loop: CASYPRGSTDTQYF. The CDR3 DNA reads TGCGCCAGCTATCCCCGCGGGAGCACAGATACGCAGTATTTT. The chain combines TRBV5-1 with TRBJ2-3, with D perhaps TRBD2 (5 bases). Germline lookup yields CDR1 SGHRS and CDR2 YFSETQ. Deletions cut 7 bases from V and 0 bases from J, with 12 bases between. CDR3 length: 14 amino acids. The full variable domain, its missing parts supplied by reference TRBV5-1 and TRBJ2-3, is KAGVTQTPRYLIKTRGQQVTLSCSPISGHRSVSWYQQTPGQGLQFLFEYFSETQRNKGNFPGRFSGRQFSNSRSEMNVSTLELGDSALYLCASYPRGSTDTQYFGPGTRLTVL.

The rearrangement uses TRBV6-6 and TRBJ2-1; D is uncertain. V lost 2 bases, J lost 10 bases, and 6 bases lay in between. CDR3 length equals 11 residues. The germline CDR1 and CDR2 sequences are MNHNY and SVGAGI (reference sequence). Written as DNA, the CDR3 is TGTGCCAGCAGTTACATGACAGAGCAGTTCTTC. This codes for CASSYMTEQFF.

J is TRBJ1-1 and V is TRBV30; D gene ambiguous. The CDR3 covers 13 residues. Germline CDR1 is GTSNPN and CDR2 is SVGIG (reference sequence). V lost 5 bases to trimming and J lost 1 base, with 11 bases between them. The DNA for the CDR3 is TGTGCCTGGGGATTTGAGGGGAACACTGAAGCTTTCTTT. Protein sequence: CAWGFEGNTEAFF.

This clone showed up just a few times. V gene TRBV10-1 combines with J gene TRBJ2-1; possible D gene TRBD2, 6 bases. The CDR3 spans 16 residues. The V and J ends lost 0 bases and 6 bases respectively, with 15 bases between them. The germline V gene has CDR1 WNHNN and CDR2 SYGVQD (reference sequence). CDR3 region: CASSESPAEGFNEQFF. The CDR3 DNA is TGCGCCAGCAGTGAGTCCCCAGCGGAGGGATTCAATGAGCAGTTCTTC.

The chain is built from TRBV19 and TRBJ1-1, with 8 bases matching TRBD1. Germline assignment: CDR1 LNHDA and CDR2 SQIVND (reference sequence). V shed 3 bases and J 1 base; nucleotides not matched to a gene: 7. This CDR3 has 16 amino acids. CDR3 protein: CASSMDSGTGNTEAFF. CDR3 sequence (DNA): TGTGCCAGTAGTATGGATTCCGGGACAGGGAACACTGAAGCTTTCTTT.

The rearrangement joins TRBV4-3 to TRBJ1-1; 9 positions match TRBD1. CDR1 is LGHNA and CDR2 is YSLEER in the germline V gene. Germline trimming cut 1 base from V and 3 bases from J; bases unmatched to any gene: 3. The CDR3 has 15 amino acids. The CDR3 nucleotides are TGCGCCAGCAGCCAAGTCGGACAGGGGCACACTGAAGCTTTCTTT. Its protein product is CASSQVGQGHTEAFF.